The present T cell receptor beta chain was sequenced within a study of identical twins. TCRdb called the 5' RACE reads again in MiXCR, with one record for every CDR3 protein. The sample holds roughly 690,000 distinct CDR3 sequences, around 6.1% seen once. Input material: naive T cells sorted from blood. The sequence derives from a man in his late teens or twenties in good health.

The CDR3 is CSVEETFIMGETQYF. DNA of the CDR3: TGCAGCGTTGAGGAGACTTTTATTATGGGGGAGACCCAGTACTTC. This chain uses TRBV29-1 with TRBJ2-5; no clear D. Germline CDR1 SQVTM, CDR2 ANQGSEA. This CDR3 has 15 amino acids. V shed 3 bases and J shed 5 bases, with 19 bases lying between them.